The rows below give T cell receptor beta chains drawn from one sample of a study of T cell responses to AZD1222 COVID-19 vaccine. Profiling relied on immunoSEQ multiplex PCR, and the TCRdb table lists in-frame clones only, not all of them. The sample lists some 69,000 clones; 80% were seen once. Sequenced material: peripheral blood, taken 28 days after the second AZD1222 dose. These receptors were taken from an adult who received the AZD1222 COVID-19 vaccine. CDR3s include the opening cysteine and the closing phenylalanine or tryptophan. A D gene is named only where the DNA matches it firmly. Rows give clone size only sometimes, using once, few, many, or a class for an expanded clone.

size: .
V: TRBV19
J: TRBJ2-1
D: .
CDR3: CASSIDGYNEQFF
DNA: TGTGCCAGTAGTATCGACGGATACAATGAGCAGTTCTTC

size: .
V: TRBV3-1/TRBV3-2
J: TRBJ2-7
D: .
CDR3: CASSQTWNRIRPTYEQYF
DNA: TGTGCCAGCAGCCAAACTTGGAACCGCATACGACCTACCTACGAGCAGTACTTC

size: .
V: TRBV11-2
J: TRBJ2-1
D: TRBD1
CDR3: CASSFPGTGGDEQFF
DNA: TGTGCCAGCAGCTTTCCCGGGACAGGGGGTGATGAGCAGTTCTTC

size: .
V: TRBV7-8
J: TRBJ1-5
D: TRBD1
CDR3: CASSVGTGRFQPQHF
DNA: TGTGCCAGCAGCGTCGGGACAGGGCGCTTTCAGCCCCAGCATTTT

size: few
V: TRBV29-1
J: TRBJ2-7
D: .
CDR3: CSVELGDSYEQYF
DNA: TGCAGCGTTGAACTTGGGGACTCCTACGAGCAGTACTTC

size: once
V: TRBV6-2/TRBV6-3
J: TRBJ1-6
D: .
CDR3: CASSPETPPLHF
DNA: TGTGCCAGCAGTCCAGAGACGCCACCCCTCCACTTT

size: .
V: TRBV27
J: TRBJ1-5
D: TRBD1
CDR3: CASRQQGNRGNQPQHF
DNA: TGTGCCAGCAGGCAACAGGGGAATAGGGGCAATCAGCCCCAGCATTTT

size: .
V: TRBV30
J: TRBJ1-6
D: .
CDR3: CAWSRSKSSPNSPLHF
DNA: TGTGCCTGGAGCCGATCTAAAAGCTCCCCTAATTCACCCCTCCACTTT

size: .
V: TRBV5-1
J: TRBJ1-2
D: .
CDR3: CASSPTASYGYTF
DNA: TGCGCCAGCTCACCAACGGCGTCCTATGGCTACACCTTC

size: .
V: TRBV9
J: TRBJ2-7
D: .
CDR3: CASSVEEGSITNSYEQYF
DNA: TGTGCCAGCAGCGTAGAAGAGGGGTCGATAACGAACTCCTACGAGCAGTACTTC

size: .
V: TRBV5-4
J: TRBJ2-7
D: .
CDR3: CASSRPGGVIAYEQYF
DNA: TGTGCCAGCAGCCGCCCGGGCGGGGTGATTGCCTACGAGCAGTACTTC

size: .
V: TRBV7-9
J: TRBJ1-2
D: TRBD1
CDR3: CASSSGQGDYGYTF
DNA: TGTGCCAGCAGCTCGGGACAGGGGGACTATGGCTACACCTTC

size: .
V: TRBV5-1
J: TRBJ1-1
D: .
CDR3: CASRSDIGSTEAFF
DNA: TGCGCCAGCAGATCGGACATAGGGAGCACTGAAGCTTTCTTT

size: .
V: TRBV5-1
J: TRBJ2-7
D: .
CDR3: CASSLEGAYEQYF
DNA: TGCGCCAGCAGCTTGGAAGGGGCCTACGAGCAGTACTTC

size: .
V: TRBV7-9
J: TRBJ1-6
D: .
CDR3: CASSFNQGNSPLHF
DNA: TGTGCCAGCAGCTTTAATCAGGGAAATTCACCCCTCCACTTT

size: .
V: TRBV7-3
J: TRBJ1-2
D: .
CDR3: CASSLSSRDHGYTF
DNA: TGTGCCAGCAGCTTATCAAGCAGGGATCATGGCTACACCTTC

size: .
V: TRBV15
J: TRBJ2-1
D: .
CDR3: CAARGPAGPTNEQFF
DNA: TGTGCCGCGAGGGGGCCGGCGGGGCCGACTAATGAGCAGTTCTTC

size: .
V: TRBV9
J: TRBJ2-1
D: TRBD2
CDR3: CASSVALAGRSSYNEQFF
DNA: TGTGCCAGCAGCGTAGCTCTAGCGGGGCGTAGCTCCTACAATGAGCAGTTCTTC

size: few
V: TRBV9
J: TRBJ1-3
D: .
CDR3: CASSPPRGGNTIYF
DNA: TGTGCCAGCAGCCCGCCTAGAGGCGGAAACACCATATATTTT